The clone carrying this T cell receptor beta chain was seen a few times. Antigen: not known. Germline CDR1 MGHDK, CDR2 SYGVNS. This CDR3 region has 15 residues. Trimming cost V 5 bases and J 3 bases; bases outside gene matches: 9. These data belong to a study of identical twins. Study outcomes and limitations: Cord blood beta clonotypes that were abundant carried fewer insertions, and memory repertoires showed no such trend.

cDNA carried unique molecular identifiers, and a universal primer site was added by template switching. TCRdb reprocessed the 5' RACE reads with MiXCR, giving one entry per CDR3 protein. Among hundreds of thousands of distinct CDR3 sequences listed, 8% to 9% were seen once. The sample was also reused in another study, on yellow fever vaccine responses in identical twins.

The chain carries TRBV25-1 and TRBJ2-7, with 8 bases matching TRBD1. This receptor was taken from a young woman in good health. The sequenced sample consisted of PBMCs. CDR3 protein: CASSPQGAGNYEQYF. As DNA, the CDR3 is TGTGCCAGCAGTCCCCAGGGGGCGGGTAACTACGAGCAGTACTTC.